This T cell receptor (beta chain) was documented in a study of T cell responses to AZD1222 COVID-19 vaccine. Regarding the study as a whole: Along spike, vaccine-associated CD4 TCRs were found throughout, with dominance at 160-218 and 743-854.

The V gene's germline CDR1 is SGHRS and CDR2 YFSETQ. V lost 4 bases and J 4 bases, leaving 14 bases between the germline ends. This CDR3 has 14 residues. As to this clone: What it binds is unknown.

Some clones are missing from TCRdb's copy, which holds only in-frame ones; the method was immunoSEQ multiplex PCR. The sample yields approximately 80,000 clones, more than 70% seen once. The source was peripheral blood, collected on day 0 of AZD1222 vaccination. V usage is TRBV5-1 and J usage is TRBJ1-1; D possibly corresponds to TRBD1 (6 bases). The receptor comes from an adult in good health. The CDR3 DNA follows: TGCGCCAGCAGCCTTGTCCCCAGGGGCACTGAAGCTTTCTTT. It translates to CASSLVPRGTEAFF.